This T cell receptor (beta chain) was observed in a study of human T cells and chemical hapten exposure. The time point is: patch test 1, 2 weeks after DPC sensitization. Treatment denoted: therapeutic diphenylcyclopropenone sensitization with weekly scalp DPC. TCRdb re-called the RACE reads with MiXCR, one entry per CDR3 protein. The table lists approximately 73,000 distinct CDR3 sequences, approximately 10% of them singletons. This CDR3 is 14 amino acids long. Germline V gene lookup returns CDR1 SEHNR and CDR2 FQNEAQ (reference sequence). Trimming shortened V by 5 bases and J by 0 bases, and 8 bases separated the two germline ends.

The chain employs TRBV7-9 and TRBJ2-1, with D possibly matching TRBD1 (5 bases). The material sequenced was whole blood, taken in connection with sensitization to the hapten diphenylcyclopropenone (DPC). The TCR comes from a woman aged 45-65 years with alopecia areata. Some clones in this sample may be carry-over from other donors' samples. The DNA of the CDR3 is TGTGCCAGCAGCCCAGGGAACTCCTACAATGAGCAGTTCTTC. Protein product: CASSPGNSYNEQFF.